Sequencing of this TCR beta chain was carried out in a study of T cell responses to AZD1222 COVID-19 vaccine. Assay used: immunoSEQ multiplex PCR; TCRdb lists only in-frame clones, some missing. The sample records roughly 120,000 clones, approximately 83% being singletons. Notes on this clone: Its antigen is not identified.

The study, taken as a whole, reports: Most donors were white British and more were female, and clonal diversity was possibly underestimated. No day 14 peak samples; only post-peak repertoires were characterized.

This sample comprised peripheral blood, obtained on day 0 of MenACWY control vaccination. The clonotype originates from an adult in good health.

The CDR3 DNA reads as TGTGCCAGCAGCTTTACAGGGGTCTCAGATCAGCCCCAGCATTTT. Protein: CASSFTGVSDQPQHF. V usage is TRBV7-9 and J usage is TRBJ1-5; TRBD1 matches at 7 bases. V trimming: 3 bases; J trimming: 5 bases; junction bases outside the gene matches: 7. The CDR3 consists of 15 residues. Per the germline V gene, CDR1 is SEHNR and CDR2 is FQNEAQ (reference sequence).